This TCR beta chain was retrieved from a study of CD8 T cells in ankylosing spondylitis. Overall study results and limits: Seemingly characteristic of ankylosing spondylitis blood was a TCR beta motif consisting of about 8 highly homologous variants.

TCRdb re-analysed the 5' RACE reads in MiXCR, keeping a single row per CDR3 protein. The sample lists 130,000 or so distinct CDR3 sequences; 15% to 20% were seen once. V lost 3 bases, J lost 5 bases, and 11 bases lay in between. Germline V gene sequence: CDR1 KGHSH, CDR2 LQKENI. The CDR3 totals 14 residues. As to this clonotype: Its target is not known.

The TCR sequence derives from a male donor with ankylosing spondylitis. The sample consisted of blood, either unsorted or a sorted T cell fraction (not recorded which). The chain joins TRBV18 to TRBJ1-5, with a tentative D call TRBD1 (5 bases). The CDR3 spells CASSPGRGDQPQHF. The CDR3 DNA is TGTGCCAGCTCACCGGGTCGGGGCGATCAGCCCCAGCATTTT.